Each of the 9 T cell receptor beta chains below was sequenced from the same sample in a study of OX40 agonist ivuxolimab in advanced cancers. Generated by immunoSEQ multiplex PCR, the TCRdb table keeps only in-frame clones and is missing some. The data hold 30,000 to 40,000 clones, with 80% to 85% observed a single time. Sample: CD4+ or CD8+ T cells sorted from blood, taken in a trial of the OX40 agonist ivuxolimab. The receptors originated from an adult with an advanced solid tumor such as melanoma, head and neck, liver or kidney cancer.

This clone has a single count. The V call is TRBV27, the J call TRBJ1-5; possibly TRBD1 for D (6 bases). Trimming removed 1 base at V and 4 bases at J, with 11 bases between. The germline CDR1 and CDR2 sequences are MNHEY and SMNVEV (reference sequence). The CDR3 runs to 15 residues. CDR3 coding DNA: TGTGCCAGCAGTTTATGGGGGGGCCGTAATCAGCCCCAGCATTTT. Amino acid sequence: CASSLWGGRNQPQHF.

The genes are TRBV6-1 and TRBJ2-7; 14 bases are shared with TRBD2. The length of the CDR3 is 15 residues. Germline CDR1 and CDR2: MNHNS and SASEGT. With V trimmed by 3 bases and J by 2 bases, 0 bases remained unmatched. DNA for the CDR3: TGTGCCAGCAGTGAGACTAGCGGGGGGGCCTACGAGCAGTACTTC. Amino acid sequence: CASSETSGGAYEQYF.

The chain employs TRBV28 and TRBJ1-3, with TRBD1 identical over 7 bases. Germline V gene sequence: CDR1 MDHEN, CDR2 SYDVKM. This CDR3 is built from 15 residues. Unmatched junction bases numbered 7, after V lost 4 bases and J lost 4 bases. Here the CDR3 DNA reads TGTGCCAGCAGTTCCTTCGGGACAGACGGAAACACCATATATTTT. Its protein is CASSSFGTDGNTIYF.

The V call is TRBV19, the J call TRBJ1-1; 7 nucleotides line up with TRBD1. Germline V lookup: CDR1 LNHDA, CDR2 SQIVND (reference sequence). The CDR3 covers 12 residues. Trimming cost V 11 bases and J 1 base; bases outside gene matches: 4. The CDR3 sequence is CAAYRGNTEAFF. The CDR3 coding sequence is TGTGCCGCGTACAGGGGGAACACTGAAGCTTTCTTT.

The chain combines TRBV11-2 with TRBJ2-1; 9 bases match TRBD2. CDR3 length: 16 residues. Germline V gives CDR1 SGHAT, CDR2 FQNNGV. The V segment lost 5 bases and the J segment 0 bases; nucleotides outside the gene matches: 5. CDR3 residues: CASSLLAGSSYNEQFF. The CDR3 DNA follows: TGTGCCAGCAGCCTACTAGCGGGCAGCTCCTACAATGAGCAGTTCTTC.

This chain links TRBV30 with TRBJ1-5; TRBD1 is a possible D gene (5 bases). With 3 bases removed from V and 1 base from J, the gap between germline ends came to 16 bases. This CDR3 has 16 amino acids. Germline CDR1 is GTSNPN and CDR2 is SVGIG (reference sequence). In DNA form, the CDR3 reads TGTGCCTGGAGCGGAGGGGCAGGCTACAGCAATCAGCCCCAGCATTTT. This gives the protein CAWSGGAGYSNQPQHF.

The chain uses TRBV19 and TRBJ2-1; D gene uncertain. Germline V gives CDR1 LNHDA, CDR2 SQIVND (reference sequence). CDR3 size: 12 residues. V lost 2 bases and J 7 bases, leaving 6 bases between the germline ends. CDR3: CASSIIGNEQFF. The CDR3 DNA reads TGTGCCAGTAGTATAATAGGAAATGAGCAGTTCTTC.

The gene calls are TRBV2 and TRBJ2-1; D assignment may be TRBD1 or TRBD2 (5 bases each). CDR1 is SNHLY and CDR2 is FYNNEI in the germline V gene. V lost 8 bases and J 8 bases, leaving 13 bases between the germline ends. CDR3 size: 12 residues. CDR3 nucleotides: TGTGCCAGCCCGAAAGGGGAGTATGAGCAGTTCTTC. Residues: CASPKGEYEQFF.

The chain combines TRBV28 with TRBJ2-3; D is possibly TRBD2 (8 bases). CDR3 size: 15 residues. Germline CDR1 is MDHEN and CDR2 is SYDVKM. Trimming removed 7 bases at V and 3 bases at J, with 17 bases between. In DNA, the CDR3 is TGTGCCAGCAAGTCGGGAGGGGGCGAAACAGATACGCAGTATTTT. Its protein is CASKSGGGETDTQYF.